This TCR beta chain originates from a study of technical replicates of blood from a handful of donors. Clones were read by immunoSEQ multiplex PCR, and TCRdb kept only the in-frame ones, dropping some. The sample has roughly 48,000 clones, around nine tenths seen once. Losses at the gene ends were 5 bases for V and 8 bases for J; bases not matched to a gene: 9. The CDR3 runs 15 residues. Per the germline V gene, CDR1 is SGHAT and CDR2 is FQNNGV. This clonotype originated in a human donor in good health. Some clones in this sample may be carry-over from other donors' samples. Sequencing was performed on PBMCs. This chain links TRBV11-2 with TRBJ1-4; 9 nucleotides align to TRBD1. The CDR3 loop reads CASSAPGTGFEKLFF. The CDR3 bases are TGTGCCAGCAGCGCACCCGGGACAGGGTTCGAAAAACTGTTTTTT.